These 12 T cell receptor beta chains came from one sample sequenced in a study of glioma-infiltrating T cells after dendritic cell vaccination. Data came from immunoSEQ multiplex PCR; TCRdb stores just in-frame clones and leaves some out. The top ten hold roughly 14% of the sample, which has around 89,000 clones, 86% seen once. The starting material was blood, obtained before dendritic cell vaccination. Receptors were obtained from a human donor with glioblastoma.

A single count supports this clone. V and J are TRBV6-5 and TRBJ2-5; TRBD2 matches at 7 bases. CDR3 length: 11 amino acids. Losses at the gene ends were 8 bases for V and 4 bases for J; bases not matched to a gene: 1. Per the germline V gene, CDR1 is MNHEY and CDR2 is SVGAGI. CDR3 coding DNA: TGTGCCAGCGGGAGGGGAGAGACCCAGTACTTC. Translated: CASGRGETQYF.

The genes are TRBV5-6 and TRBJ2-7; the match to TRBD1 covers 9 bases. CDR3 length equals 15 residues. Germline-derived CDR1 and CDR2 are SGHDT and YYEEEE. With V trimmed by 4 bases and J by 4 bases, 9 bases remained unmatched. As DNA, the CDR3 is TGTGCCAGCAGCAGTACAGGGGGCCGGGTGTACGAGCAGTACTTC. Encoded protein: CASSSTGGRVYEQYF.

The rearrangement joins TRBV12-5 to TRBJ1-5; D unresolved. In germline, CDR1 is LGHNT, CDR2 FRNRAP. V was cut by 4 bases and J by 3 bases, with 7 bases left in between. The CDR3 covers 13 residues. The CDR3 nucleotides read TGTGCTAGTGGTTGGGGAGTCAATCAGCCCCAGCATTTT. As protein: CASGWGVNQPQHF.

This CDR3 is CASSPREPGAYNEQFF. CDR3 in DNA: TGTGCCAGCTCACCACGGGAACCAGGGGCCTACAATGAGCAGTTCTTC. The chain combines TRBV18 with TRBJ2-1; tentative D call: TRBD1 (6 bases). Trimming pared 1 base from V and 2 bases from J, leaving 12 bases between. From germline, CDR1 is KGHSH and CDR2 LQKENI. The length of the CDR3 is 16 residues.

The chain joins TRBV18 to TRBJ1-2; D remains unclear. Between the trimmed V and J ends, which lost 5 bases and 0 bases, there was a span of 7 bases. Germline assignment: CDR1 KGHSH and CDR2 LQKENI. The CDR3 covers 13 residues. The CDR3 region has the DNA TGTGCCAGCTCAGCCGGGACTAACTATGGCTACACCTTC. As protein: CASSAGTNYGYTF.

V usage is TRBV2 and J usage is TRBJ2-3, with 7 bases identical to TRBD1. The CDR3 contains 14 residues. Per the germline V gene, CDR1 is SNHLY and CDR2 is FYNNEI. V shed 2 bases, J shed 6 bases, and the junction held 5 bases outside the gene matches. The CDR3, as DNA: TGTGCCAGCAGTGAATCACAGGGGATCGATACGCAGTATTTT. This translates into CASSESQGIDTQYF.

V usage is TRBV10-3 and J usage is TRBJ2-7; TRBD2 matches at 10 bases. J gave up 6 bases and V 10 bases, and 18 bases lay outside the gene matches. Germline V CDR1 and CDR2: ENHRY, SYGVKD. The CDR3 is made up of 16 amino acids. The CDR3 DNA reads as TGTGCCACCACGACTGGAAGCGGGAGGGCGGAGCCCGAGCAGTACTTC. It is translated as CATTTGSGRAEPEQYF.

This sequence joins TRBV30 and TRBJ2-5; TRBD2 aligns across 7 bases. CDR1 is GTSNPN, CDR2 SVGIG, per germline (reference sequence). V lost 7 bases to trimming and J lost 7 bases; unmatched junction nucleotides: 15. This CDR3 spans 14 amino acids. The CDR3 DNA is TGTGCCTTCACCGGGACTATCAGAACGAGGACCCAGTACTTC. Protein sequence: CAFTGTIRTRTQYF. The full variable domain, with the rest looked up from reference TRBV30 and TRBJ2-5, is SQTIHQWPATLVQPVGSPLSLECTVEGTSNPNLYWYRQAAGRGLQLLFYSVGIGQISSEVPQNLSASRPQDRQFILSSKKLLLSDSGFYLCAFTGTIRTRTQYFGPGTRLLVL.

This chain uses TRBV14 with TRBJ2-7, with 7 bases lining up with TRBD1. CDR1 SGHDN and CDR2 FVKESK come from the germline V gene. This CDR3 contains 14 residues. V shed 3 bases and J 0 bases; nucleotides not matched to a gene: 2. Written as DNA, the CDR3 is TGTGCCAGCAGCCACTGGGACAGCTCCTACGAGCAGTACTTC. Translation gives CASSHWDSSYEQYF.

The V and J genes are TRBV15 and TRBJ1-1; D ambiguous. Germline V CDR1 and CDR2: LNHNV, YYDKDF (reference sequence). The CDR3 has 15 amino acids. V was clipped by 4 bases and J by 1 base, with 13 bases between them. The CDR3 here is CATSTNQAGNTEAFF. CDR3 DNA: TGTGCCACCAGCACTAACCAGGCGGGGAACACTGAAGCTTTCTTT. Supplemented by reference TRBV15 and TRBJ1-1, the full variable domain reads DAMVIQNPRYQVTQFGKPVTLSCSQTLNHNVMYWYQQKSSQAPKLLFHYYDKDFNNEADTPDNFQSRRPNTSFCFLDIRSPGLGDTAMYLCATSTNQAGNTEAFFGQGTRLTVV.

CDR3 residues: CASSHRNAGGRMGAYGYTF. CDR3 DNA: TGTGCCAGCAGCCATAGAAACGCGGGGGGACGGATGGGAGCCTATGGCTACACCTTC. The rearrangement joins TRBV5-5 to TRBJ1-2, with D perhaps matching TRBD1 (5 bases). In germline, CDR1 is SGHKS, CDR2 YYEKEE (reference sequence). The CDR3 covers 19 residues. V was shortened by 4 bases and J by 4 bases, with 29 bases between the two germline ends. The complete variable domain, with remaining parts taken from reference TRBV5-5 and TRBJ1-2, reads DAGVTQSPTHLIKTRGQQVTLRCSPISGHKSVSWYQQVLGQGPQFIFQYYEKEERGRGNFPDRFSARQFPNYSSELNVNALLLGDSALYLCASSHRNAGGRMGAYGYTFGSGTRLTVV.

The V call is TRBV6-5, the J call TRBJ2-6, with D tentatively TRBD1 (6 bases). Trimming removed 1 base from V and 2 bases from J, with 9 bases in between. Germline CDR1 is MNHEY and CDR2 is SVGAGI. The CDR3 contains 16 residues. CDR3 DNA: TGTGCCAGCAGTTACTGGCGGACAGCTGGGGCCAACGTCCTGACTTTC. It encodes CASSYWRTAGANVLTF.